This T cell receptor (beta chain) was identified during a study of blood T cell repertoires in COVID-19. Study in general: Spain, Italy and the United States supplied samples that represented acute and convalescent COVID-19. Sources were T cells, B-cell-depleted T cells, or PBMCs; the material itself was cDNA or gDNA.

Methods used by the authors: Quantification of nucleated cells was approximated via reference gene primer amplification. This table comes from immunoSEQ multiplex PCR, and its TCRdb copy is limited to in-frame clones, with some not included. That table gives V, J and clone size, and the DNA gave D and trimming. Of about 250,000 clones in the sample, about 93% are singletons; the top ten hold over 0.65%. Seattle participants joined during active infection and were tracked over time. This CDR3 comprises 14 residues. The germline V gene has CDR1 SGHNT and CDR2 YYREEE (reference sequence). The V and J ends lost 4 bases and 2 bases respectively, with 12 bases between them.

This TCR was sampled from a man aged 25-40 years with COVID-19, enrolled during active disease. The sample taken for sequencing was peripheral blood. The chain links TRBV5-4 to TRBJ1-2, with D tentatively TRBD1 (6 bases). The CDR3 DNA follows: TGTGCCAGCAGCACCCGGACAGTAAACTATGGCTACACCTTC. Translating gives CASSTRTVNYGYTF.